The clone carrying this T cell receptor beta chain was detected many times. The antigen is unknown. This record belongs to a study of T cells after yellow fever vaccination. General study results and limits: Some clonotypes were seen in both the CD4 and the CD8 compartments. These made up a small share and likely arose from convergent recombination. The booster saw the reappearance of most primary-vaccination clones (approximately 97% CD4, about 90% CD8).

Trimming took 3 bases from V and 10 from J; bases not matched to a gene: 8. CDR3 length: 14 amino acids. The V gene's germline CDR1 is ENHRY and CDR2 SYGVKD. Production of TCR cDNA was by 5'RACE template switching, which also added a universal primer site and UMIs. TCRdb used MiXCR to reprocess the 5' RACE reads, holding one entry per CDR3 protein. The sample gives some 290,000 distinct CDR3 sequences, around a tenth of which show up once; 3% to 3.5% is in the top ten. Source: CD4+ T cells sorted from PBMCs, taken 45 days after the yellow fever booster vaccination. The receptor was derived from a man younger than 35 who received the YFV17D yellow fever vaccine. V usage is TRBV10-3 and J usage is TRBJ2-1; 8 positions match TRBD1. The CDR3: CAISDRVPGGEQFF. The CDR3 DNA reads TGTGCCATCAGTGACAGGGTCCCAGGGGGCGAGCAGTTCTTC.